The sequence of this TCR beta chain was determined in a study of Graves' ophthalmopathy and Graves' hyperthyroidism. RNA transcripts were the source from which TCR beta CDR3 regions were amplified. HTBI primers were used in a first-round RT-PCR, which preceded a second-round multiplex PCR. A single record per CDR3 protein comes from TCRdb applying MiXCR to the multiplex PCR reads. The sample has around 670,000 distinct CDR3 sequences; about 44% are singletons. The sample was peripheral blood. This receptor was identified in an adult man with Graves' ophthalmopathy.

The CDR3: CASSPGSQGAAGYTF. For the CDR3, the DNA is TGTGCCAGCAGCCCTGGGAGTCAGGGGGCTGCTGGCTACACCTTC. This chain uses TRBV5-4 with TRBJ1-2; 8 bases fit TRBD1. The CDR3 is 15 amino acids. J gave up 7 bases and V 4 bases, and 12 bases lay outside the gene matches. The V gene's germline CDR1 is SGHNT and CDR2 YYREEE (reference sequence).